This T cell receptor beta chain originates from a study of blood T cell repertoires in COVID-19. On the study more broadly: From the United States, Italy and Spain came samples of acute and convalescent COVID-19. PBMCs, B-cell-depleted T cells, or T cells were the source of the cDNA or gDNA that made up the material.

Authors' processing steps: Amplification with reference gene primers provided the estimates of nucleated cell counts. The repertoire was sequenced with immunoSEQ multiplex PCR; TCRdb's copy has only in-frame clones and lacks some. The D gene and trimming were derived from the DNA, and the V and J assignments and clone size from that table. The sample shows around 250,000 clones, more than 70% of them seen only once. Source material: peripheral blood. This clonotype was obtained from a man older than 75 with acute or convalescent COVID-19.

The CDR3 loop reads CASSQDRGGPDSYEQYF. In nucleotides, the CDR3 is TGCGCCAGCAGCCAAGATCGGGGGGGCCCCGACTCCTACGAGCAGTACTTC. This chain uses TRBV4-1 with TRBJ2-7; TRBD2 agrees at 8 bases. Germline-derived CDR1 and CDR2 are MGHRA and YSYEKL. The CDR3 runs to 17 residues. V trimming: 0 bases; J trimming: 0 bases; junction bases outside the gene matches: 7.